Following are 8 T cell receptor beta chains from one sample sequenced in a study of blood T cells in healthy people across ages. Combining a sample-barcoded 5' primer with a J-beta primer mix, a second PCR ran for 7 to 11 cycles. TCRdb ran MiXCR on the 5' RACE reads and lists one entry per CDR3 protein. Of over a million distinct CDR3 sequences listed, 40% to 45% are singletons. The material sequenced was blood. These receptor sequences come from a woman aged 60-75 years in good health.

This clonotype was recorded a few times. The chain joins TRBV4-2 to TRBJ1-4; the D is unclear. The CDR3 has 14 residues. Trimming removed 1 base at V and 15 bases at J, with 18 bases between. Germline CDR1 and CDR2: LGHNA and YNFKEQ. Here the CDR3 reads CASSQVRSNEEVFF. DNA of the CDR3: TGTGCCAGCAGCCAAGTACGGAGTAATGAGGAGGTGTTTTTT.

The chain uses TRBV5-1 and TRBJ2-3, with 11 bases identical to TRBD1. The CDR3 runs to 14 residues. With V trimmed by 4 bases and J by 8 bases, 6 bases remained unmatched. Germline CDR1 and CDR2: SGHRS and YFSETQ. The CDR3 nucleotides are TGCGCCAGCAGCCCGGACAGGGGGCGAGGTACGCAGTATTTT. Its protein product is CASSPDRGRGTQYF.

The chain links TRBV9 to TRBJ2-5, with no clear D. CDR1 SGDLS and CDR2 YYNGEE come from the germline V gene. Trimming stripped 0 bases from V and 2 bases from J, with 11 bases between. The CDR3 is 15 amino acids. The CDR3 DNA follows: TGTGCCAGCAGCGTAGAAGGAATAGTGCAAGAGACCCAGTACTTC. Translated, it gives CASSVEGIVQETQYF. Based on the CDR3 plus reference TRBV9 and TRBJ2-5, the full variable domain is DSGVTQTPKHLITATGQRVTLRCSPRSGDLSVYWYQQSLDQGLQFLIQYYNGEERAKGNILERFSAQQFPDLHSELNLSSLELGDSALYFCASSVEGIVQETQYFGPGTRLLVL.

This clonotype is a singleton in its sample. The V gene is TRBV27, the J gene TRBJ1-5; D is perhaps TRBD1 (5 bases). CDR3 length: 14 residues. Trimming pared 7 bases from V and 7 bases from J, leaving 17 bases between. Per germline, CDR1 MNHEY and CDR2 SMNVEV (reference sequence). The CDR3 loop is CASKEDWAGQPQHF. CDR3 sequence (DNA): TGTGCCAGCAAAGAAGACTGGGCAGGGCAGCCCCAGCATTTT.

CDR3 loop: CASSGQGTGSNEQFF. CDR3 DNA: TGCGCCAGCAGCGGACAGGGGACAGGATCAAATGAGCAGTTCTTC. The chain recombines TRBV5-1 with TRBJ2-1; 9 nucleotides line up with TRBD1. CDR1 and CDR2 (germline): SGHRS, YFSETQ. This CDR3 has 15 residues. Germline trimming cut 4 bases from V and 7 bases from J; bases unmatched to any gene: 9.

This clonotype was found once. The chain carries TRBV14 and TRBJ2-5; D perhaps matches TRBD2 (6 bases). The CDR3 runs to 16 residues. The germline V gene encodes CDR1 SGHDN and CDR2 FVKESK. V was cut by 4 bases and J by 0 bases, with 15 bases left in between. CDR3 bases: TGTGCCAGCAGCCTTCCGGCGGGGTGGTACCAAGAGACCCAGTACTTC. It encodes CASSLPAGWYQETQYF.

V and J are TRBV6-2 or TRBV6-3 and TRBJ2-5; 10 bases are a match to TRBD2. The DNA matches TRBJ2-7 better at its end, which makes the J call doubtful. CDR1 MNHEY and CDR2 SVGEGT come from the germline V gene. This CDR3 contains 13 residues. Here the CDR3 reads CASDRGLASEQYF. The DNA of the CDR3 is TGTGCCAGCGACCGGGGACTAGCGAGCGAGCAGTACTTC.

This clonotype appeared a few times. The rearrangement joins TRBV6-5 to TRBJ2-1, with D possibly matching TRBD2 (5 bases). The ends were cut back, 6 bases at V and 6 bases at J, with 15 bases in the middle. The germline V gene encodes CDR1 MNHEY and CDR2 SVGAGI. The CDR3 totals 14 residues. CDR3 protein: CASSPGGGGNEQFF. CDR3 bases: TGTGCCAGCAGCCCGGGTGGTGGAGGCAATGAGCAGTTCTTC.